One T cell receptor (beta chain) is described in this entry. This clonotype was counted only a few times. Which antigen it targets is not known. Base qualities are not provided; no much larger clone lies one nucleotide away. The data are from a study of T-cell reconstitution after alpha-beta-depleted transplantation in children (dated by TCRdb to about 2016). Background for the entire study: Using TCR repertoire profiling, the study quantitatively followed how T-cell immune reconstitution unfolded in children after TCRalphabeta/CD19-depleted allogeneic hematopoietic cell transplantation.

The germline V gene (reference sequence) gives CDR1 as SEHNR and CDR2 as FQNEAQ. Spanning cysteine to phenylalanine, the CDR3 consists of 15 amino acids. CDR3 DNA is the only sequence kept; it has 45 bases, read in frame from the first base. V lost 7 bases and J lost 7 bases, and the count of bases not matched to a germline gene is 11. The library came from PCR. The run used an Illumina HiSeq 2500. Molecular barcoding was employed in the preparation of TCR libraries, with unique molecular identifiers being used to normalize TCRbeta repertoire quantification. The raw public reads went through TCRdb reprocessing: fastp at Q25, MiXCR clone calling, in-frame beta chains kept. For every CDR3 protein sequence, its rows merge into one entry that carries the most common genes and DNA. This sample comprises about 610,000 distinct CDR3 sequences, over 20% of them detected only once. The ten biggest clones cover about 35% of the sample.

Overall study outcomes, separate from this receptor: Apparently early alphabetaT-cell count recovery about two months after transplant reportedly relied on only several hundred rapidly expanded clones derived from non-depleted graft cells. Hyperexpanded clone frequencies declined over subsequent months; after one year, T-cell counts and TCRbeta diversity were mostly attributed to newly produced T cells. The high TCRbeta diversity at day 60 in some patients was ascribed to recipient T cells and intrathymic progenitors that had survived conditioning.

Read against the paper, the sample's treatment or condition label means: allogeneic hematopoietic cell transplantation with graft depleted of TCRalphabeta T cells and CD19 B cells. The transplant recipients were children given TCRalphabeta/CD19-depleted allogeneic hematopoietic cell grafts. The receptor's source is a boy under two years old with Wiskott-Aldrich syndrome, due to receive a stem cell transplant. The specimen was PBMCs, collected before TCRalphabeta/CD19-depleted stem cell transplant. The rearranged chain carries TRBV7-9 and TRBJ2-1; 9 of the junction bases match TRBD2. The CDR3 here reads CASTELGLAVNEQFF. The nucleotides read TGTGCCAGCACCGAACTGGGACTAGCTGTGAATGAGCAGTTCTTC.